Sequencing of this T cell receptor beta chain was carried out in a study of blood T cell repertoires in COVID-19. Clones were read by immunoSEQ multiplex PCR, and TCRdb kept only the in-frame ones, dropping some. This sample has some 520,000 clones, with roughly 89% found just once. V gave up 3 bases and J gave up 9 bases, with 21 bases separating them. Germline CDR1 SGHTA, CDR2 FQGNSA. The CDR3 runs 15 residues. Followed longitudinally, the Seattle patients had been enrolled during active infection. The TCR sequence derives from a man aged 18 to 29 with COVID-19, enrolled during active disease. This chain joins TRBV7-2 and TRBJ2-7; D might be TRBD2 (5 bases). The sample comprised peripheral blood. CDR3 amino acids: CASSFLTAGLDVQYF. As DNA, the CDR3 is TGTGCCAGCAGCTTCCTTACTGCGGGTTTAGACGTGCAGTACTTC.